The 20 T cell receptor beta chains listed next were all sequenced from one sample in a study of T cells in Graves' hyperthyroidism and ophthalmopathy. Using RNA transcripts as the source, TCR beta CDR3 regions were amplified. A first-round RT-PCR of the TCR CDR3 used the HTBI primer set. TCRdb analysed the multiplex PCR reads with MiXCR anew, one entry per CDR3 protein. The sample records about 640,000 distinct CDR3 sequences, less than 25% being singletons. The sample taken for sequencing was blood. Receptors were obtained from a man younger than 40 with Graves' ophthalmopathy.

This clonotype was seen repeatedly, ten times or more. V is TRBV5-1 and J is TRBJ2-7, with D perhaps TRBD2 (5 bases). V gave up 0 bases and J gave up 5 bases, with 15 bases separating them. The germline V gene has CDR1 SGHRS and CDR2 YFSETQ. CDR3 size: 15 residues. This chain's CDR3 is CASSLVASGTNEQYF. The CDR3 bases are TGCGCCAGCAGCTTGGTAGCCAGCGGAACGAACGAGCAGTACTTC.

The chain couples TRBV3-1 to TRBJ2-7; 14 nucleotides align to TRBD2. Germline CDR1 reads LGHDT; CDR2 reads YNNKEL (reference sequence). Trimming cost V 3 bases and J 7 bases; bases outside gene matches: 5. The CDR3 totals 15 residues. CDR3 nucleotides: TGTGCCAGCAGCCAGGGGACTAGCGGGAGCAGGGAGCAGTACTTC. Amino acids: CASSQGTSGSREQYF.

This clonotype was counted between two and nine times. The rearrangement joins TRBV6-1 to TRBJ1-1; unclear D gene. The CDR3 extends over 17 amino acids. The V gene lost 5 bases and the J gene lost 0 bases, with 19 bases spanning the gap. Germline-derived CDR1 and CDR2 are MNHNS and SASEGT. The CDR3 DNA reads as TGTGCCAGCAGTTTCGCCCCCCAGGCGGCAGTGAACACTGAAGCTTTCTTT. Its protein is CASSFAPQAAVNTEAFF.

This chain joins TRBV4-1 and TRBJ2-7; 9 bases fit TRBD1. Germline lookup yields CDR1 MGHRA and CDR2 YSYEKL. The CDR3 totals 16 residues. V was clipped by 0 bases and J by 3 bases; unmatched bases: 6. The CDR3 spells CASSQDQGTGIYEQYF. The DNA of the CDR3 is TGCGCCAGCAGCCAAGATCAGGGGACAGGGATCTACGAGCAGTACTTC.

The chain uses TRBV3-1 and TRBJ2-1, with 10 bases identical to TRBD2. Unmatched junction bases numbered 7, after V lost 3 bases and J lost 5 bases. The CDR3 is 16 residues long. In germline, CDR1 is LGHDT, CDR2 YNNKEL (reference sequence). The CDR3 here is CASSHPRTSGNNEQFF. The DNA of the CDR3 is TGTGCCAGCAGCCATCCCAGGACTAGCGGTAACAATGAGCAGTTCTTC.

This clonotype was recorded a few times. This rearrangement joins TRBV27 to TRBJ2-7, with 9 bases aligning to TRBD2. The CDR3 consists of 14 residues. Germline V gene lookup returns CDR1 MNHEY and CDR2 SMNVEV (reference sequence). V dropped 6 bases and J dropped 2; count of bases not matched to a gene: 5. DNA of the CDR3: TGTGCCAGCAGAAAAAAGCGGGAGGCCTACGAGCAGTACTTC. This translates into CASRKKREAYEQYF.

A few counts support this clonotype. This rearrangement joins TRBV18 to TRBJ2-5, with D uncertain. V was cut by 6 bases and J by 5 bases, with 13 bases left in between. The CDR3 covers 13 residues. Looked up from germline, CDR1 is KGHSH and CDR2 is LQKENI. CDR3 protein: CASSGNRWETQYF. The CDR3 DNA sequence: TGTGCCAGCTCCGGAAATCGCTGGGAGACCCAGTACTTC.

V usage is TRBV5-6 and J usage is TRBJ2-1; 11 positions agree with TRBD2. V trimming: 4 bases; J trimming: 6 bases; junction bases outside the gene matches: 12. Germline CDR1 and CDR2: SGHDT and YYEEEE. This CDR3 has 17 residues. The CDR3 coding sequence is TGTGCCAGCAGCCCGAAAACCCTAGCGGGAGGTCCCAATGAGCAGTTCTTC. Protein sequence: CASSPKTLAGGPNEQFF.

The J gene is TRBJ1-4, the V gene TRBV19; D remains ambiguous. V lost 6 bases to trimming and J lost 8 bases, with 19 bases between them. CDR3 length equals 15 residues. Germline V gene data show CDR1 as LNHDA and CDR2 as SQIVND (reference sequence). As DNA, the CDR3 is TGTGCCAGTAGCAACACCGGGATTCCTGCGGAAAAACTGTTTTTT. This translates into CASSNTGIPAEKLFF. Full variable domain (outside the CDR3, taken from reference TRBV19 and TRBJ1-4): DGGITQSPKYLFRKEGQNVTLSCEQNLNHDAMYWYRQDPGQGLRLIYYSQIVNDFQKGDIAEGYSVSREKKESFPLTVTSAQKNPTAFYLCASSNTGIPAEKLFFGSGTQLSVL.

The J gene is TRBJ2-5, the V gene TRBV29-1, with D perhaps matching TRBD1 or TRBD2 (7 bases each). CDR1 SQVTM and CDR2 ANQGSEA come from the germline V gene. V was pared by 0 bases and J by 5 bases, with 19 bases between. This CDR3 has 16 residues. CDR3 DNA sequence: TGCAGCGTTGAAGAGGGGGTTAGCAGGGGGGGGGAGACCCAGTACTTC. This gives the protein CSVEEGVSRGGETQYF.

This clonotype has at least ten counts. CDR3 in amino acids: CASSPSDGVNQPQHF. The CDR3 DNA follows: TGTGCCAGCAGCCCTAGCGACGGAGTCAATCAGCCCCAGCATTTT. V is TRBV11-2 and J is TRBJ1-5; D gene unclear. The CDR3 loop spans 15 amino acids. Germline V lookup: CDR1 SGHAT, CDR2 FQNNGV. Trimming took 5 bases from V and 3 from J, leaving 14 bases between them.

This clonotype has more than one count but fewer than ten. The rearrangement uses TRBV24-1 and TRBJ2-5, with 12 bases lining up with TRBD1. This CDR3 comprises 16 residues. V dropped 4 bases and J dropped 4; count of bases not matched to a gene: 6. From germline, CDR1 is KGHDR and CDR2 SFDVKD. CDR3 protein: CATSESGQGAGETQYF. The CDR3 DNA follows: TGTGCCACCAGTGAATCGGGACAGGGGGCCGGAGAGACCCAGTACTTC.

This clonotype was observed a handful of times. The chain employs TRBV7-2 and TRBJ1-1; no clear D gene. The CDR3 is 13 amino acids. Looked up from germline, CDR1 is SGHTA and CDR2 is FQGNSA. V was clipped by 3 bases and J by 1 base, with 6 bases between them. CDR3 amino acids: CASSFAPNTEAFF. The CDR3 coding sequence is TGTGCCAGCAGCTTTGCTCCGAACACTGAAGCTTTCTTT.

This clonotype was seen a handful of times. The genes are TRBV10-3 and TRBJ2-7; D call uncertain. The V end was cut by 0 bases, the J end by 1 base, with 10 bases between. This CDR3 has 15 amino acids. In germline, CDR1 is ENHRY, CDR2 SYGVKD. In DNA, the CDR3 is TGTGCCATCAGTGAGTCAGGACCCACATCCTACGAGCAGTACTTC. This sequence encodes CAISESGPTSYEQYF.

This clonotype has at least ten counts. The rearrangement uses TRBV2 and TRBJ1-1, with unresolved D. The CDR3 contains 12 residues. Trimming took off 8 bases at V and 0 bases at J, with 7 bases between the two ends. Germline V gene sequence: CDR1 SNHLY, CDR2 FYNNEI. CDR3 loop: CASVLMNTEAFF. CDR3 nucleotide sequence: TGTGCCAGCGTACTGATGAACACTGAAGCTTTCTTT.

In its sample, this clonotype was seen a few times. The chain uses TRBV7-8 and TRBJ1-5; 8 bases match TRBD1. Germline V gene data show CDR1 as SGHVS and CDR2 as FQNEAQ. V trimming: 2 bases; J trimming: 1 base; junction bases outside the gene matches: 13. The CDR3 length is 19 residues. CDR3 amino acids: CASSLSPTGARTSNQPQHF. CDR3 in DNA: TGTGCCAGCAGCTTATCCCCGACAGGGGCGCGGACCAGCAATCAGCCCCAGCATTTT. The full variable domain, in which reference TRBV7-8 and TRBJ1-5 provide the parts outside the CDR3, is GAGVSQSPRYKVAKRGQDVALRCDPISGHVSLFWYQQALGQGPEFLTYFQNEAQLDKSGLPSDRFFAERPEGSVSTLKIQRTQQEDSAVYLCASSLSPTGARTSNQPQHFGDGTRLSIL.

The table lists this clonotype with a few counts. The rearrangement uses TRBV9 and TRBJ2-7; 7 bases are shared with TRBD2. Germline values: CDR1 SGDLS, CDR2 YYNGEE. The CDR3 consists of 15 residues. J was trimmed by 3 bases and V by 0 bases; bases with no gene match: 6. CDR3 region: CASSVDGGVFYEQYF. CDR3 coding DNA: TGTGCCAGCAGCGTAGATGGGGGGGTCTTCTACGAGCAGTACTTC.

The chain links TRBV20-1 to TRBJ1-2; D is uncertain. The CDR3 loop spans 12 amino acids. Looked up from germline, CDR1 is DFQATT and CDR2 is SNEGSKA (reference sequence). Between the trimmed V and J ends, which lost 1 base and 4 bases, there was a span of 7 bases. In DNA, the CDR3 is TGCAGTGCTAGAGGGACCTTCTATGGCTACACCTTC. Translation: CSARGTFYGYTF.

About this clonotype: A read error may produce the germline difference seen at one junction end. The CDR3, as DNA: TGTGCCAGCAGCCTAGCGGTAGGCCAGTATTTT. It translates to CASSLAVGQYF. The genes are TRBV7-9 and TRBJ2-3; 7 bases align to TRBD2. Germline V gene data show CDR1 as SEHNR and CDR2 as FQNEAQ (reference sequence). The CDR3 covers 11 residues.

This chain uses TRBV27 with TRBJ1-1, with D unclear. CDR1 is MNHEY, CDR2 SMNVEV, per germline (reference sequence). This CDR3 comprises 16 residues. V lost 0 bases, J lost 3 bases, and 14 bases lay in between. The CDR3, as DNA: TGTGCCAGCAGTTTATCGATGGCGGGTGTTGACACTGAAGCTTTCTTT. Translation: CASSLSMAGVDTEAFF.